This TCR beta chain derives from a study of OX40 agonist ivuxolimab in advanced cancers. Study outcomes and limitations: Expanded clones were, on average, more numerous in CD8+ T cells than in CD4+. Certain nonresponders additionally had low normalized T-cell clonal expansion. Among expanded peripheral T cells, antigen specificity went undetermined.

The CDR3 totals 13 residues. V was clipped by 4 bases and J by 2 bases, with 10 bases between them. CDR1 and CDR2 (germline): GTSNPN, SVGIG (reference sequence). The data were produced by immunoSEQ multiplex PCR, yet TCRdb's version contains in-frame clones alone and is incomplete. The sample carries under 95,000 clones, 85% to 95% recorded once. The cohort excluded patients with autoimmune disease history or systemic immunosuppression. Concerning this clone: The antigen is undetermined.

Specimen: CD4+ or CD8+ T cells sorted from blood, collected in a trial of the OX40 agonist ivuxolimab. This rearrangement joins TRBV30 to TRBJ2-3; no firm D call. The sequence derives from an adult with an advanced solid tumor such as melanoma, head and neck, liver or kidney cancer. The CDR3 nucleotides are TGTGCCTGGATGAGAGACAACACAGATACGCAGTATTTT. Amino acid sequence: CAWMRDNTDTQYF.